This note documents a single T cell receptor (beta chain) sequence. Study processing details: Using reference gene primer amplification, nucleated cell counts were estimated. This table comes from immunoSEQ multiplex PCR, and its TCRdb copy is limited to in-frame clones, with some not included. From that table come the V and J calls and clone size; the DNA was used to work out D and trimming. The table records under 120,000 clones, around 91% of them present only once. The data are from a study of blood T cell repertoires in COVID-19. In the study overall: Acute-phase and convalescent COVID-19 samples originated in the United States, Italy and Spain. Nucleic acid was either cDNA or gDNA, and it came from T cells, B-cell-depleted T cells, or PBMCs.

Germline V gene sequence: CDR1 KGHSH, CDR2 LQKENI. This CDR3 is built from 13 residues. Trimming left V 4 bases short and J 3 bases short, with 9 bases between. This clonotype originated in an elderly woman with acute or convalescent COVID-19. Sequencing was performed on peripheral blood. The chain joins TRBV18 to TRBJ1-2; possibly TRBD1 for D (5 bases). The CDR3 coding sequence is TGTGCCAGCTCACGCGTCAGGGACTATGGCTACACCTTC. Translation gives CASSRVRDYGYTF.